The T cell receptor beta chain under discussion was sequenced for a study of regulatory T cells in long-lasting Graves disease. Study-wide context: Treatment with antithyroid drugs for over 5 years, together with positive TSH receptor antibodies, meant persistent Graves' disease.

General observations from the study: Between persistent patients, 2,500 to 3,500 public clonotypes were shared, exceeding the roughly 1,000 shared between new patients. Researchers reported studying only peripheral blood, not thyroid tissue.

With iRepertoire HTBI primers and Arm-PCR of CDR3 regions, TCR beta libraries were built. TCRdb passed the multiplex PCR reads through MiXCR, listing each CDR3 protein once. The sample shows roughly 500,000 distinct CDR3 sequences, around a fifth of them seen only once. Trimming pared 2 bases from V and 3 bases from J, leaving 6 bases between. The V gene's germline CDR1 is LNHNV and CDR2 YYDKDF (reference sequence). The CDR3 extends over 13 amino acids. The time point is: persistent/refractory GD, antithyroid drugs over 5 years with positive TRAb. Making the TCR library involved RNA that had been extracted from PBMCs. One endocrinology department in Xi'an, China, was where patients came from. To note about this clonotype: Its antigen is not known.

The TCR was taken from a female donor with Graves disease. Sequencing used peripheral blood mononuclear cells (PBMCs), obtained when the disease was refractory, from a patient treated with antithyroid drugs. This sequence joins TRBV15 and TRBJ2-3; D not resolved. In DNA form, the CDR3 reads TGTGCCACCAGCAGACCTGAGACAGATACGCAGTATTTT. Protein: CATSRPETDTQYF.